This record looks at one T cell receptor beta chain sequence and its context. The antigen is unknown. The sample is drawn from a study of ipilimumab plus nivolumab after autologous stem cell transplantation. Study background: Typical patient got 5 or 6 ipilimumab doses and 7 or 8 nivolumab doses (median).

The CDR3 runs 17 residues. Clones were read by immunoSEQ multiplex PCR, and TCRdb kept only the in-frame ones, dropping some. The sample contains roughly 6,300 clones, 80% to 90% of which appear only once. Study-wide findings and caveats: Authors suggest TCR repertoire, Treg phenotype and gut microbiota support further study.

Patients got ipilimumab 1 mg/kg beginning 14 to 28 days post-transplant. Patients got 3 mg/kg IV nivolumab weeks 1, 4, 7, 10, then biweekly through week 26. This sequence was found in a female donor with multiple myeloma. The gene calls are TRBV21-1 and TRBJ2-1; the D call TRBD2 from the table was never checked on the DNA. TRBV21-1 is a listed pseudogene. Sample: PBMCs, taken in a trial of ipilimumab plus nivolumab as post-transplant consolidation. CDR3 DNA sequence: TGTGCCAGCAGCAGCTGGATAGCTACCCATTCCGACAATGAGCAGTTCTTC. It encodes CASSSWIATHSDNEQFF.